This TCR beta chain was observed in a study of brain T cells in children with intractable seizures. Germline V gene sequence: CDR1 MNHNS, CDR2 SASEGT. The CDR3 spans 15 residues. Trimming cost V 1 base and J 4 bases; bases outside gene matches: 0. Time point given: blood from clinic visit 5 months post-surgery; TSC patient then seizure free. Sequenced by immunoSEQ multiplex PCR; TCRdb stores in-frame clones only, minus some. The profile shows hundreds of thousands of clones, roughly 92% of them singletons. The rearrangement links TRBV6-1 to TRBJ2-1; TRBD2 agrees at 11 bases. This sequence originates from a boy in the first two years of life with tuberous sclerosis and intractable seizures. Sequencing used peripheral blood, obtained 4 to 5 months after surgery. The CDR3 spells CASSEVAGGYNEQFF. The CDR3 nucleotides are TGTGCCAGCAGTGAAGTAGCGGGGGGGTACAATGAGCAGTTCTTC.